The T cell receptor beta chain under discussion was sequenced for a study of technical replicates of blood from several donors. There are 14 residues in the CDR3. Germline loops: CDR1 SGHVS, CDR2 FQNEAQ. The V gene lost 2 bases and the J gene lost 7 bases, with 12 bases spanning the gap. Using immunoSEQ multiplex PCR, the repertoire was profiled, and TCRdb retains in-frame clones only, with some absent. This table has about 100,000 clones, about 94% appearing once. Material for sequencing was T cells isolated from PBMCs. The chain employs TRBV7-8 and TRBJ1-3, with a tentative D call TRBD1 (5 bases). The TCR comes from a human donor in good health. Here the CDR3 reads CASSLSRDGNTIYF. The DNA of the CDR3 is TGTGCCAGCAGCTTAAGCAGGGATGGGAACACCATATATTTT.